This T cell receptor (beta chain) was captured in a study of naive and memory T cell subsets. The CDR3 is made up of 14 amino acids. Germline V lookup: CDR1 LGHNA, CDR2 YSLEER. The V and J ends lost 3 bases and 7 bases respectively, with 15 bases between them. After the first PCR, alpha and beta chain libraries were processed separately. Of note for this clonotype: The antigen remains unidentified.

Both TRBC1 and TRBC2 were covered by a beta constant-region primer of two equimolar oligonucleotides. The ligated cDNA underwent four PCR rounds using SP2 and nested alpha and beta constant-region primers. TCRdb processed the UMI-ligation and nested PCR reads anew with MiXCR; each CDR3 protein has one entry. There are approximately 8,100 distinct CDR3 sequences in the sample; approximately 30% occur only once, and around three fifths lies in the top ten. General study findings and limits: Activation and differentiation may alter RNA-based TCR counts. Over 95% of naive TCR sequences appeared only once after error correction, unlike memory subsets. Gini index rose across naive, CM, EM and EMRA in CD4 and CD8.

The chain carries TRBV4-3 and TRBJ2-5; D gene unclear. This clonotype originated in a human donor in good health. The sample was CD8+ TEMRA cells from blood. Subset described: effector memory re-expressing CD45RA, CD45RA+ CD27-. In DNA, the CDR3 is TGCGCCAGCAGCCACGAGGACGAGGTTGGGACCCAGTACTTC. It codes for CASSHEDEVGTQYF.